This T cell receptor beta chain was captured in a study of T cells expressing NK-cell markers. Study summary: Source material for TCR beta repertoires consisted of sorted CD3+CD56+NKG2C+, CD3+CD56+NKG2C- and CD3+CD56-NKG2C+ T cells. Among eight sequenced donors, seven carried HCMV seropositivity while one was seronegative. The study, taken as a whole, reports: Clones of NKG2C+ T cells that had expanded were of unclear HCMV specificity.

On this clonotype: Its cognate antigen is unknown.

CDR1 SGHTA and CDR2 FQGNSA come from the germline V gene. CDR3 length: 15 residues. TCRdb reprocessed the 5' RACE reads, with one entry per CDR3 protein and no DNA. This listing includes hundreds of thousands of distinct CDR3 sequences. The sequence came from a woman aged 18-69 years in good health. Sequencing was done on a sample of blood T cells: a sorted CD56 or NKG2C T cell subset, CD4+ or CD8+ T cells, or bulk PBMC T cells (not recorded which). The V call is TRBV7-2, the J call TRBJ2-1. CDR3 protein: CASSRDGSSYNEQFF.